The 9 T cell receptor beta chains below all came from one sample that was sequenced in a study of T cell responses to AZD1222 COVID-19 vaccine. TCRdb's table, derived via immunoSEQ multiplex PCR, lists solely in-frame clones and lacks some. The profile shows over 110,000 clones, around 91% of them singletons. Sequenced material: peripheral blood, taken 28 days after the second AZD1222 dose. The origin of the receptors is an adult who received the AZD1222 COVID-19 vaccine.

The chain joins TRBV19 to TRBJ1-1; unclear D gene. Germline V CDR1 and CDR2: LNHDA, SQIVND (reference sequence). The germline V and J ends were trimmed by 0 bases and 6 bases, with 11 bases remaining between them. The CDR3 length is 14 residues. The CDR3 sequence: CASSIDFGESEAFF. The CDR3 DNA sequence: TGTGCCAGTAGTATAGATTTTGGAGAGTCTGAAGCTTTCTTT.

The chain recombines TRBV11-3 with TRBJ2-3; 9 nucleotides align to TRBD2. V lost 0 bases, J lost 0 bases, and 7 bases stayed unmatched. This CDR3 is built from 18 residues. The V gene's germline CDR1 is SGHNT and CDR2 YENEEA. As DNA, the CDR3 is TGTGCCAGCAGCTTAGAGGGGACTAGCTGTGCTAGCACAGATACGCAGTATTTT. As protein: CASSLEGTSCASTDTQYF.

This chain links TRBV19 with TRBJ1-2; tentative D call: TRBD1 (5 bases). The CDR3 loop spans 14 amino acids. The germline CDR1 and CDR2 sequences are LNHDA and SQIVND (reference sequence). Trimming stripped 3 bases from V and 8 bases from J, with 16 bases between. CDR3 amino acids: CASSMGRTPGGYTF. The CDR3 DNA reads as TGTGCCAGTAGTATGGGACGTACCCCCGGCGGCTACACCTTC.

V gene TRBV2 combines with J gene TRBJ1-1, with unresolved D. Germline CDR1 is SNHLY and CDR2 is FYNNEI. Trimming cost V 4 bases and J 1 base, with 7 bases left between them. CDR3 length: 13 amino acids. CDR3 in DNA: TGTGCCAGCAGTGCAATCAGGAACACTGAAGCTTTCTTT. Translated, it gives CASSAIRNTEAFF.

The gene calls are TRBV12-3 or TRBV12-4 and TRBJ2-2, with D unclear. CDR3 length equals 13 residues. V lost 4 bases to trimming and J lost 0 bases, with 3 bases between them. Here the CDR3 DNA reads TGTGCCAGCAGTTATGCGAACACCGGGGAGCTGTTTTTT. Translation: CASSYANTGELFF.

The CDR3 sequence is CASSLRDSSYEQYF. The CDR3 DNA sequence: TGTGCCAGCAGCCTCCGGGACAGCTCCTACGAGCAGTACTTC. The chain carries TRBV7-2 and TRBJ2-7, with 7 bases that match TRBD1. CDR3 length: 14 amino acids. With 5 bases clipped from V and 0 bases from J, the junction kept 4 bases outside the gene matches. Germline V gene data show CDR1 as SGHTA and CDR2 as FQGNSA.

CDR3 region: CASSPGVDSGNTIYF. CDR3 in DNA: TGTGCCAGCAGCCCCGGGGTTGACTCTGGAAACACCATATATTTT. The rearrangement joins TRBV7-9 to TRBJ1-3; D is unclear. CDR3 size: 15 residues. The germline V and J ends were trimmed by 5 bases and 0 bases, with 11 bases remaining between them. Germline CDR1 and CDR2: SEHNR and FQNEAQ (reference sequence).

The CDR3 DNA reads TGTGCCAGCAGTGAAACCCTTCTGAGGGACACTGAAGCTTTCTTT. Its translation: CASSETLLRDTEAFF. This chain connects TRBV25-1 to TRBJ1-1; D is unclear. Trimming took 2 bases from V and 3 from J, leaving 13 bases between them. CDR1 and CDR2 from the germline V gene are MGHDK and SYGVNS. This CDR3 has 15 residues.

Here the CDR3 reads CASSEVAGSRDEQFF. CDR3 DNA sequence: TGCGCCAGCAGTGAGGTAGCGGGATCTAGGGATGAGCAGTTCTTC. This chain joins TRBV10-2 and TRBJ2-1; 8 bases match TRBD2. This CDR3 comprises 15 residues. The J segment lost 8 bases and the V segment lost 2 bases, leaving 8 bases of the junction unmatched. Per germline, CDR1 WSHSY and CDR2 SAAADI.